The 26 T cell receptor beta chains listed next were all sequenced from one sample in a study of T cell responses to AZD1222 COVID-19 vaccine. Clones were read by immunoSEQ multiplex PCR, and TCRdb kept only the in-frame ones, dropping some. The sample records 180,000 or so clones, 94% being singletons. The input for sequencing was peripheral blood, taken on day 0 of AZD1222 vaccination. The origin of the receptors is an adult in good health.

This chain links TRBV30 with TRBJ2-7, with D possibly called TRBD1 or TRBD2 (5 bases each). The ends were cut back, 0 bases at V and 1 base at J, with 10 bases in the middle. The CDR3 loop spans 14 amino acids. Germline CDR1 and CDR2: GTSNPN and SVGIG (reference sequence). The CDR3 coding sequence is TGTGCCTGGAGTGTACGGGGCGGATCCTACGAGCAGTACTTC. Protein sequence: CAWSVRGGSYEQYF.

This chain uses TRBV7-6 with TRBJ1-6, with D tentatively TRBD1 (5 bases). The germline V gene encodes CDR1 SGHVS and CDR2 FNYEAQ. The CDR3 consists of 15 residues. V was pared by 1 base and J by 7 bases, with 11 bases between. CDR3 DNA sequence: TGTGCCAGCAGCTTAGGGCAGGGCTTGAATTCACCCCTCCACTTT. Its protein product is CASSLGQGLNSPLHF.

This chain uses TRBV11-2 with TRBJ1-5, with D possibly TRBD1 on 5 matching bases. Trimming stripped 1 base from V and 4 bases from J, with 5 bases between. The CDR3 spans 13 residues. Germline values: CDR1 SGHAT, CDR2 FQNNGV. The CDR3 region is CASSLGQNQPQHF. CDR3 nucleotide sequence: TGTGCCAGCAGCTTAGGACAGAATCAGCCCCAGCATTTT.

This chain links TRBV18 with TRBJ1-1; D gene unclear. Germline-derived CDR1 and CDR2 are KGHSH and LQKENI. The CDR3 consists of 14 residues. Trimming took off 1 base at V and 0 bases at J, with 6 bases between the two ends. The CDR3 reads CASSPQGVNTEAFF. The CDR3 coding sequence is TGTGCCAGCTCACCACAGGGAGTGAACACTGAAGCTTTCTTT.

The rearrangement uses TRBV3-1 (or the pseudogene TRBV3-2) and TRBJ1-2; a possible D gene is TRBD1 (6 bases). The CDR3 totals 12 residues. The germline V gene has CDR1 LGHDT and CDR2 YNNKEL (reference sequence). V was trimmed by 2 bases and J by 14 bases, leaving 15 bases between them. The DNA for the CDR3 is TGTGCCAGCAGCCAATCTGGGGGGGCGAAGACCTTC. It is translated as CASSQSGGAKTF.

V is TRBV7-9 and J is TRBJ2-5, with 9 bases identical to TRBD2. The CDR3 runs 19 residues. The V gene's germline CDR1 is SEHNR and CDR2 FQNEAQ (reference sequence). V was pared by 5 bases and J by 3 bases, with 19 bases of the junction left unmatched. The CDR3 reads CASSPRLAGRLSGKETQYF. DNA of the CDR3: TGTGCCAGCAGCCCCCGGCTAGCGGGAAGACTGAGTGGGAAAGAGACCCAGTACTTC.

This chain links TRBV12-3 or TRBV12-4 with TRBJ1-5; a weak D match, TRBD1 (5 bases). V lost 8 bases, J lost 4 bases, and 12 bases lay in between. This CDR3 contains 13 residues. The CDR3 coding sequence is TGTGCCAGCCGGAGACAGTTAAATCAGCCCCAGCATTTT. This codes for CASRRQLNQPQHF.

The V and J genes are TRBV28 and TRBJ1-2; D gene unclear. Germline V gene lookup returns CDR1 MDHEN and CDR2 SYDVKM. The CDR3 extends over 14 amino acids. The V end lost 7 bases, the J end lost 7 bases, and 19 bases lay between the germline ends. CDR3 in DNA: TGTGCCAGCACCCAAATGATAGGGCCCTTTGGCTACACCTTC. The encoded protein is CASTQMIGPFGYTF.

CDR3 nucleotide sequence: TGTGCCAGCAGTTCGGACAGGAGAAAAAGCTACACCTTC. Translation gives CASSSDRRKSYTF. The rearrangement links TRBV28 to TRBJ1-2; 7 bases line up with TRBD1. V was pared by 4 bases and J by 9 bases, with 8 bases of the junction left unmatched. CDR3 length equals 13 residues. Germline CDR1 reads MDHEN; CDR2 reads SYDVKM.

This chain joins TRBV12-3 or TRBV12-4 and TRBJ1-2; no definite D call. The length of the CDR3 is 11 residues. V dropped 8 bases and J dropped 6 bases, with 10 bases sitting between them. CDR3: CASHGRDGYTF. CDR3 in DNA: TGTGCCAGCCATGGGCGGGATGGCTACACCTTC.

The chain has TRBV18 and TRBJ2-7; 7 bases are a match to TRBD1. The length of the CDR3 is 14 residues. V shed 3 bases and J 7 bases; nucleotides not matched to a gene: 9. From germline, CDR1 is KGHSH and CDR2 LQKENI. The CDR3 coding sequence is TGTGCCAGCTCACCCAGTCAGGGGGAACGGGAGCAGTACTTC. This codes for CASSPSQGEREQYF.

The chain is built from TRBV18 and TRBJ1-1; no firm D call. Trimming left V 3 bases short and J 1 base short, with 9 bases between. CDR1 KGHSH and CDR2 LQKENI come from the germline V gene. The CDR3 runs to 14 residues. CDR3 sequence (DNA): TGTGCCAGCTCACCCCGGACGAAGAACACTGAAGCTTTCTTT. It is translated as CASSPRTKNTEAFF.

The chain employs TRBV7-9 and TRBJ1-3; no clear D. The CDR3 totals 16 residues. Per the germline V gene, CDR1 is SEHNR and CDR2 is FQNEAQ (reference sequence). Trimming cost V 4 bases and J 0 bases, with 13 bases left between them. This CDR3 reads CASSSFPVSSGNTIYF. The CDR3 nucleotides are TGTGCCAGCAGCTCCTTCCCGGTGAGCTCTGGAAACACCATATATTTT.

This clone was detected once. The gene calls are TRBV5-4 and TRBJ2-7, with TRBD2 matching 13 bases. V shed 2 bases, J shed 3 bases, and the junction held 11 bases outside the gene matches. Germline V gene data show CDR1 as SGHNT and CDR2 as YYREEE (reference sequence). The CDR3 consists of 18 residues. The CDR3: CASSFTSGGGAGLYEQYF. The CDR3, as DNA: TGTGCCAGCAGCTTCACTAGCGGGGGGGGAGCGGGCCTCTACGAGCAGTACTTC. Together with reference TRBV5-4 and TRBJ2-7, the CDR3 gives the full variable domain: ETGVTQSPTHLIKTRGQQVTLRCSSQSGHNTVSWYQQALGQGPQFIFQYYREEENGRGNFPPRFSGLQFPNYSSELNVNALELDDSALYLCASSFTSGGGAGLYEQYFGPGTRLTVT.

CDR3 loop: CASSSLPTGLNTEAFF. CDR3 DNA sequence: TGTGCCAGCAGTTCCCTCCCTACAGGTTTGAACACTGAAGCTTTCTTT. The rearrangement joins TRBV27 to TRBJ1-1, with a tentative D call TRBD1 (5 bases). Looked up from germline, CDR1 is MNHEY and CDR2 is SMNVEV (reference sequence). The CDR3 covers 16 residues. Deletions cut 4 bases from V and 0 bases from J, with 15 bases between.

Here the CDR3 reads CASSLESLYEQYF. The DNA for the CDR3 is TGTGCCAGCAGCTTAGAGAGCCTCTACGAGCAGTACTTC. The chain combines TRBV7-2 with TRBJ2-7, with no clear D. The length of the CDR3 is 13 residues. V lost 1 base and J 3 bases, leaving 7 bases between the germline ends. The germline CDR1 and CDR2 sequences are SGHTA and FQGNSA.

CDR3: CASSPMGGGYNEQFF. The CDR3 region has the DNA TGTGCCAGCAGCCCCATGGGGGGAGGGTACAATGAGCAGTTCTTC. This chain links TRBV4-2 with TRBJ2-1, with TRBD2 matching 7 bases. Trimming cost V 4 bases and J 4 bases; bases outside gene matches: 7. Germline V gene sequence: CDR1 LGHNA, CDR2 YNFKEQ. The CDR3 extends over 15 amino acids.

The chain joins TRBV9 to TRBJ1-4; D is undetermined. The CDR3 is made up of 16 amino acids. In germline, CDR1 is SGDLS, CDR2 YYNGEE. The V gene lost 3 bases and the J gene lost 5 bases, with 17 bases spanning the gap. Here the CDR3 reads CASSESPAGLNEKLFF. The CDR3 nucleotides read TGTGCCAGCAGCGAGTCCCCGGCGGGCCTCAATGAAAAACTGTTTTTT.

V and J are TRBV7-6 and TRBJ2-3; D possibly uses TRBD1 or TRBD2 (6 bases each). The CDR3 has 19 amino acids. V lost 5 bases to trimming and J lost 4 bases, with 28 bases between them. Germline V gene sequence: CDR1 SGHVS, CDR2 FNYEAQ. CDR3 sequence: CASSLGALVSGGSSDTQYF. The CDR3 bases are TGTGCCAGCAGCCTAGGAGCTCTCGTTTCCGGGGGCTCCTCAGATACGCAGTATTTT.

This chain links TRBV4-1 with TRBJ1-5; unclear D gene. Trimming pared 5 bases from V and 7 bases from J, leaving 12 bases between. The CDR3 totals 13 residues. Germline CDR1 is MGHRA and CDR2 is YSYEKL. The CDR3 spells CASSGRAGQPQHF. As DNA, the CDR3 is TGCGCCAGCAGCGGACGGGCGGGCCAGCCCCAGCATTTT.

V usage is TRBV28 and J usage is TRBJ1-5; possible D gene TRBD1, 5 bases. V gave up 3 bases and J gave up 7 bases, with 10 bases separating them. Germline assignment: CDR1 MDHEN and CDR2 SYDVKM. This CDR3 has 13 residues. CDR3 protein: CASSFRGFQPQHF. The DNA of the CDR3 is TGTGCCAGCAGTTTTAGGGGTTTCCAGCCCCAGCATTTT.

This rearrangement joins TRBV5-1 to TRBJ2-7, with 7 bases matching TRBD1. J lost 5 bases, V lost 2 bases, and 7 bases had no gene match. This CDR3 spans 14 amino acids. The V gene's germline CDR1 is SGHRS and CDR2 YFSETQ. The CDR3 bases are TGCGCCAGCAGCTTTCCGGGACAGTTCAACGAGCAGTACTTC. It translates to CASSFPGQFNEQYF.

V and J are TRBV7-6 and TRBJ1-1; the D is unclear. The germline V gene has CDR1 SGHVS and CDR2 FNYEAQ. The CDR3 runs to 14 residues. V lost 0 bases and J lost 3, with 8 bases in between. The CDR3 region has the DNA TGTGCCAGCAGCTTAGCCCCACCCTACACTGAAGCTTTCTTT. Encoded protein: CASSLAPPYTEAFF. Drawing the rest from reference TRBV7-6 and TRBJ1-1, the complete variable domain is GAGVSQSPRYKVTKRGQDVALRCDPISGHVSLYWYRQALGQGPEFLTYFNYEAQQDKSGLPNDRFSAERPEGSISTLTIQRTEQRDSAMYRCASSLAPPYTEAFFGQGTRLTVV.

The chain carries TRBV28 and TRBJ1-6; perhaps TRBD1 as D (6 bases). CDR1 is MDHEN, CDR2 SYDVKM, per germline. V was pared by 6 bases and J by 7 bases, with 7 bases between. CDR3 length: 12 residues. The CDR3 reads CASRDSNSPLHF. CDR3 bases: TGTGCCAGCAGGGACAGCAATTCACCCCTCCACTTT.

The chain joins TRBV28 to TRBJ1-5, with D possibly being TRBD1 (5 bases). Germline V gene sequence: CDR1 MDHEN, CDR2 SYDVKM. The CDR3 totals 13 residues. V lost 3 bases to trimming and J lost 7 bases, with 10 bases between them. The CDR3 nucleotides are TGTGCCAGCAGTTTTCGGGGGTGGCAGCCCCAGCATTTT. This translates into CASSFRGWQPQHF.

The rearrangement links TRBV7-2 to TRBJ2-1, with 7 bases identical to TRBD2. Losses at the gene ends were 4 bases for V and 0 bases for J; bases not matched to a gene: 6. This CDR3 is built from 16 residues. Germline V gene lookup returns CDR1 SGHTA and CDR2 FQGNSA. CDR3 nucleotides: TGTGCCAGCAGCTCACTAGCGCCCAGCTCCTACAATGAGCAGTTCTTC. Translating gives CASSSLAPSSYNEQFF.